This is a list of T cell receptor beta chains from one sample in a study of graft-versus-host responses after intestinal transplantation. Assay: immunoSEQ multiplex PCR; the TCRdb copy retains only in-frame clones and omits some. Here the sample spans 40,000 or so clones, approximately 90% being singletons. The sequenced sample was ileum tissue, obtained approximately 200 days after intestinal transplant. All receptors derive from a human patient who received an intestinal transplant, so some T cells may come from the graft donor. Each CDR3 is given with its conserved first and last residue. The order of the fields is D gene, clone size, V gene, J gene, CDR3 DNA, CDR3 protein. D genes are given only for firm matches. For some rows the clone size is stated as once, few or many, or as a class when expanded; others skip it.

TRBD1	.	TRBV2	TRBJ2-2	TGTGCCAGCACCGGGACAGCGAACACCGGGGAGCTGTTTTTT	CASTGTANTGELFF
.	once	TRBV7-9	TRBJ2-1	TGTGCCAGCAGCAGCCGGAGGGGAGCCGGCTCCTACAATGAGCAGTTCTTC	CASSSRRGAGSYNEQFF
TRBD1	.	TRBV7-9	TRBJ2-7	TGTGCCAGCAGCCAGGGGACAGGGGGCCGCGAGCAGTACTTC	CASSQGTGGREQYF
TRBD2	.	TRBV28	TRBJ2-7	TGTGCCAGCAGTTTAGGAACTAGCGGGAGTTCCGAGCAGTACTTC	CASSLGTSGSSEQYF
.	.	TRBV12-5	TRBJ2-1	TGTGCTAGTTCGGGGGGCGGGCCCTACAATGAGCAGTTCTTC	CASSGGGPYNEQFF
.	.	TRBV18	TRBJ2-2	TGTGCCAGCTCAAACCACCACAACACCGGGGAGCTGTTTTTT	CASSNHHNTGELFF
.	.	TRBV5-1	TRBJ2-2	TGCGCCAGCAGCCTCCCAAACACCGGGGAGCTGTTTTTT	CASSLPNTGELFF
TRBD2	.	TRBV5-1	TRBJ2-5	TGCGCCAGCGGGAGCGGGGGGCAAAAAGAGACCCAGTACTTC	CASGSGGQKETQYF
.	.	TRBV5-1	TRBJ1-5	TGCGCCAGCAGCGATTGGGGCCCCACGGGACGAGGGTCGAGACTCCTTTTCAATCAGCCCCAGCATTTT	CASSDWGPTGRGSRLLFNQPQHF
.	.	TRBV7-8	TRBJ2-5	TGTGCCAGCATTCCTAGTCGGGGTAGAGAGACCCAGTACTTC	CASIPSRGRETQYF
.	.	TRBV19	TRBJ2-7	TGTGCCAGTAGTATTACTAGCTCCTCCTACGAGCAGTACTTC	CASSITSSSYEQYF
.	.	TRBV28	TRBJ1-2	TGTGCCAGCCGTTCCGGGAATCTTCTATACTATGGCTACACCTTC	CASRSGNLLYYGYTF
.	.	TRBV28	TRBJ1-4	TGTGCCAGCAACACGGCCGGGGCGGCTGGGGAAAAACTGTTTTTT	CASNTAGAAGEKLFF
TRBD1	.	TRBV18	TRBJ2-7	TGTGCCAGCTCACCAGGGGACAGGGATGCCTACGAGCAGTACTTC	CASSPGDRDAYEQYF
.	.	TRBV18	TRBJ1-6	TGTGCCAGCTCACCACCCTACAGGGATCTGGATTCACCCCTCCACTTT	CASSPPYRDLDSPLHF
.	.	TRBV28	TRBJ1-1	TGTGCCAGCAGGGGGGACGGTAAACCTGAAGCTTTCTTT	CASRGDGKPEAFF
.	.	TRBV28	TRBJ2-7	TGTGCTACAAGAGAGGGGGAAGGATACGAGCAGTACTTC	CATREGEGYEQYF
.	.	TRBV28	TRBJ2-7	TGTGCCAGCAGTTCCCTCCCTGGGGCCCCAGGAGAGCAGTACTTC	CASSSLPGAPGEQYF
.	.	TRBV7-9	TRBJ2-3	TGTGCCAGCAGCTATGCCCCCCCCTCTGTCCCCATTTTT	CASSYAPPSVPIF
.	.	TRBV11-2	TRBJ2-6	TGTGCCAGCAGCTTCACACTGGGGGCCAACGTCCTGACTTTC	CASSFTLGANVLTF
.	.	TRBV4-1	TRBJ2-7	TGCGCCAGCAGCCAAGACGGAGGGCTAAGCGCCTACGAGCAGTACTTC	CASSQDGGLSAYEQYF
TRBD2	.	TRBV5-8	TRBJ2-7	TGTGCCAGCAGCTTGAATACCGGGGAGGGAAACGAGCAGTACTTC	CASSLNTGEGNEQYF
TRBD2	.	TRBV5-4	TRBJ2-1	TGTGCCAGCAGCTTGGATGGCGGGAGTAAGAATGAGCAGTTCTTC	CASSLDGGSKNEQFF
.	.	TRBV29-1	TRBJ1-1	TGCAGCGTTGGAGAGGAGAGTTCTTCTGAAGCTTTCTTT	CSVGEESSSEAFF
.	.	TRBV2	TRBJ2-4	TGTGCCAGCAGGCAGGCTCTGGCCAAAAACATTCAGTACTTC	CASRQALAKNIQYF
TRBD2	.	TRBV9	TRBJ2-3	TGTGCCAGCAGCGTAGGTATACTAGCGAGTACAGATACGCAGTATTTT	CASSVGILASTDTQYF
.	.	TRBV14	TRBJ2-6	TGTGCCAGCAGCCAAGTGGGACTCATCTCTGGGGCCAACGTCCTGACTTTC	CASSQVGLISGANVLTF
TRBD2	.	TRBV6-5	TRBJ2-1	TGTGCCAGCAGCCCTAGCGGGGGGGCCTACAATGAGCAGTTCTTC	CASSPSGGAYNEQFF
.	.	TRBV21-1	TRBJ2-1	TGTGCCAGCAGCAAAGGGCCGGATTCCTACAATGAGCAGTTCTTC	CASSKGPDSYNEQFF
.	.	TRBV7-9	TRBJ1-5	TGTGCCAGCAGCTTGGCTTATCAGCCCCAGCATTTT	CASSLAYQPQHF
TRBD1	.	TRBV15	TRBJ2-5	TGTGCCACCAGCGGCGACAGGGCCGAAGAGACCCAGTACTTC	CATSGDRAEETQYF
.	once	TRBV19	TRBJ2-2	TGTGCCAGTACCGCCAGGGCGAACACCGGGGAGCTGTTTTTT	CASTARANTGELFF
.	.	TRBV9	TRBJ1-6	TGTGCCAGCAGCGTAGGGCGCAGGAGCTCCTATAATTCACCCCTCCACTTT	CASSVGRRSSYNSPLHF
.	once	TRBV5-8	TRBJ2-3	TGTGCCAGCGGAACCGGGCCCCGAGGGACAGATACGCAGTATTTT	CASGTGPRGTDTQYF
.	few	TRBV6-1	TRBJ1-2	TGTGCCAGCACCCCGTTCCCGTCCGACCTCTACACCTTC	CASTPFPSDLYTF
TRBD1	.	TRBV2	TRBJ2-7	TGTGCCAGCAGCGTAACAGGGGGATCCGACTACGAGCAGTACTTC	CASSVTGGSDYEQYF
TRBD2	.	TRBV11-2	TRBJ2-3	TGTGCCAGCAGCTTACTAGCGGGAGGCACAGATACGCAGTATTTT	CASSLLAGGTDTQYF
.	.	TRBV27	TRBJ2-1	TGTGCCAGCAGTTTCCGTAGGTACAATGAGCAGTTCTTC	CASSFRRYNEQFF
.	medium-sized	TRBV6-5	TRBJ2-7	TGTGCCAGCAGTTTTGGACTGAGGGGGTACGAGCAGTACTTC	CASSFGLRGYEQYF
.	.	TRBV6-1	TRBJ2-3	TGTGCCAGCAGTGCTAGCACAGATACGCAGTATTTT	CASSASTDTQYF
.	.	TRBV6-5	TRBJ2-2	TGTGCCAGCAGTTACCAGCCGGGCCTGAACACCGGGGAGCTGTTTTTT	CASSYQPGLNTGELFF
TRBD1	.	TRBV30	TRBJ2-3	TGTGCCTGGAGTGTACGGTGGGACAGGGGACCAGATACGCAGTATTTT	CAWSVRWDRGPDTQYF
TRBD2	.	TRBV13	TRBJ2-3	TGTGCCAGCAGCTTCGGACTAGCGGGAGGAAGCACAGATACGCAGTATTTT	CASSFGLAGGSTDTQYF
TRBD1	.	TRBV9	TRBJ2-7	TGTGCCAGCGGACGGGGACAGGGGGCGTACGAGCAGTACTTC	CASGRGQGAYEQYF
TRBD2	few	TRBV29-1	TRBJ2-2	TGCAGCGTTGGGACTAGCTCGGACACCGGGGAGCTGTTTTTT	CSVGTSSDTGELFF
.	.	TRBV9	TRBJ2-1	TGTGCCAGCAGCGTAGACCGGGCAGGCCGCATGGATGAGCAGTTCTTC	CASSVDRAGRMDEQFF
.	.	TRBV11-2	TRBJ2-7	TGTGCCAGCACCGGACAAACGATTTACGAGCAGTACTTC	CASTGQTIYEQYF
.	.	TRBV19	TRBJ2-7	TGTGCCAGCTCACGGGACTTTCGCTACGAGCAGTACTTC	CASSRDFRYEQYF
.	.	TRBV5-1	TRBJ2-5	TGCGCCAGCAGCTTGGCAGGAGAGACCCAGTACTTC	CASSLAGETQYF
.	.	TRBV9	TRBJ2-6	TGTGCCAGCAGCGTAGGGGGCAGGGGTATTAGCTCTGGGGCCAACGTCCTGACTTTC	CASSVGGRGISSGANVLTF
.	.	TRBV5-5	TRBJ1-6	TGTGCCAGCAGCTTAGGGGGAGTGAATTCACCCCTCCACTTT	CASSLGGVNSPLHF
.	.	TRBV30	TRBJ1-2	TGTGCCTGGAGTGGATGGATCATGGGAGGCTACACCTTC	CAWSGWIMGGYTF
TRBD2	.	TRBV10-3	TRBJ2-4	TGTGCCATCAGTGAGGTCCAGCGGGGTGCCAAAAACATTCAGTACTTC	CAISEVQRGAKNIQYF
.	.	TRBV19	TRBJ2-2	TGTGCCAGTAGTACGGGGTTCCCCGGGGAGCTGTTTTTT	CASSTGFPGELFF
TRBD2	.	TRBV6-6	TRBJ2-7	TGTGCCAGCAGTTACTCGGCCAGCGGGGGGTACGAGCAGTACTTC	CASSYSASGGYEQYF
TRBD2	.	TRBV11-2	TRBJ2-3	TGTGCCAGCAGCTCTAGCGGGAGCCTAGATACGCAGTATTTT	CASSSSGSLDTQYF
.	.	TRBV14	TRBJ1-2	TGTGCCAGCAGCCAAGATCTTCAGGCAGGGGATGGCTACACCTTC	CASSQDLQAGDGYTF
.	.	TRBV7-6	TRBJ2-7	TGTGCCAGCAGCCCTAGGGCGTCGGGCCTCGCATCCTACGAGCAGTACTTC	CASSPRASGLASYEQYF